The rows below give T cell receptor beta chains drawn from one sample of a study of T cell repertoires in cytomegalovirus infection. TCRdb redid the calling of the reads with MiXCR, one entry per CDR3 protein. The sample records around 630,000 distinct CDR3 sequences, roughly 24% being singletons. The specimen sequenced was CD8+ T cells from PBMCs. These receptors all come from a human donor in good health (CMV status not recorded). Some clones in this sample may be carry-over from other donors' samples. The CDR3 runs from the conserved cysteine through the conserved F or W. A D gene is named only where the DNA matches it firmly. Expanded clones are given a class, and other clones once, few, many or no size at all.

clone size | J gene | V gene | D gene | CDR3 protein | CDR3 DNA
few | TRBJ2-5 | TRBV7-3 | NA | CASNPIRAGQETQYF | TGTGCCAGCAACCCGATTCGGGCGGGCCAAGAGACCCAGTACTTC
NA | TRBJ1-2 | TRBV4-3 | TRBD1 | CASSQEGTAYYGYTF | TGCGCCAGCAGCCAAGAGGGGACAGCTTACTATGGCTACACCTTC
NA | TRBJ1-5 | TRBV6-2/TRBV6-3 | NA | CASSYTGAGQPQHF | TGTGCCAGCAGTTACACGGGGGCAGGTCAGCCCCAGCATTTT
NA | TRBJ2-6 | TRBV7-3 | TRBD1 | CASSTSGTGGAGANVLTF | TGTGCCAGCAGCACATCCGGGACAGGGGGCGCTGGGGCCAACGTCCTGACTTTC
many | TRBJ2-1 | TRBV20-1 | TRBD2 | CSARSGGSSYNEQFF | TGCAGTGCTAGAAGCGGGGGGAGCTCCTACAATGAGCAGTTCTTC
many | TRBJ1-5 | TRBV28 | NA | CASSLGGKPQHF | TGTGCCAGCAGCCTCGGGGGTAAGCCCCAGCATTTT
NA | TRBJ2-1 | TRBV7-9 | TRBD2 | CASSKGLAGNNEQFF | TGTGCCAGCAGCAAGGGACTAGCGGGGAACAATGAGCAGTTCTTC
NA | TRBJ1-2 | TRBV5-6 | NA | CASGDRPFYGYTF | TGTGCCAGCGGAGACAGGCCGTTCTATGGCTACACCTTC
NA | TRBJ1-1 | TRBV19 | NA | CASTEGGESEAFF | TGTGCCAGTACCGAGGGAGGGGAATCCGAAGCTTTCTTT
NA | TRBJ2-3 | TRBV4-1 | NA | CASSPHQGLGTDTQYF | TGCGCCAGCAGCCCCCACCAGGGACTCGGCACAGATACGCAGTATTTT
NA | TRBJ2-7 | TRBV10-1 | TRBD1 | CASSGPGQGGSYEQYF | TGCGCCAGCAGTGGTCCGGGACAGGGGGGCTCCTACGAGCAGTACTTC
few | TRBJ2-5 | TRBV5-5 | TRBD2 | CASTWGGETQYF | TGTGCCAGCACCTGGGGGGGAGAGACCCAGTACTTC
few | TRBJ2-2 | TRBV5-5 | TRBD1 | CASSFRQGGGELFF | TGTGCCAGCAGCTTTCGACAGGGGGGCGGGGAGCTGTTTTTT
NA | TRBJ1-6 | TRBV13 | NA | CASSLRGWNSPLHF | TGTGCCAGCAGCTTAAGGGGTTGGAATTCACCCCTCCACTTT
many | TRBJ2-3 | TRBV7-2 | NA | CASSNEGASADTQYF | TGTGCCAGCAGTAATGAAGGAGCGAGCGCAGATACGCAGTATTTT
many | TRBJ2-7 | TRBV5-6 | TRBD2 | CASSLGSGGAREQYF | TGTGCCAGCAGCTTGGGCAGCGGGGGGGCCCGCGAGCAGTACTTC
NA | TRBJ1-4 | TRBV27 | NA | CASSSRRREDEKLFF | TGTGCCAGCAGTTCTCGAAGGAGAGAGGATGAAAAACTGTTTTTT
NA | TRBJ2-1 | TRBV12-3/TRBV12-4 | TRBD1 | CASSFRTGAYNEQFF | TGTGCCAGCAGTTTCAGGACAGGAGCCTACAATGAGCAGTTCTTC
NA | TRBJ2-2 | TRBV3-1 | TRBD2 | CASNAGTSDPTGELFF | TGTGCCAGCAACGCCGGAACTAGCGACCCCACCGGGGAGCTGTTTTTT
NA | TRBJ2-1 | TRBV9 | NA | CASSDEDIPSPYNEQFF | TGTGCCAGCAGCGACGAGGACATTCCCTCTCCCTACAATGAGCAGTTCTTC
NA | TRBJ2-1 | TRBV14 | TRBD1 | CASGQGTYNEQFF | TGTGCCAGTGGACAGGGGACCTACAATGAGCAGTTCTTC
once | TRBJ2-1 | TRBV4-2 | NA | CASSQDSYEGLYNEQFF | TGTGCCAGCAGCCAAGATTCATATGAGGGGCTATACAATGAGCAGTTCTTC
few | TRBJ2-2 | TRBV20-1 | TRBD2 | CPARRGKNTGELFF | TGCCCAGCGCGGCGGGGGAAAAACACCGGGGAGCTGTTTTTT
few | TRBJ2-2 | TRBV7-9 | NA | CAGVSGELFF | TGTGCCGGGGTTTCCGGGGAGCTGTTTTTT
NA | TRBJ2-1 | TRBV5-1 | NA | CASSLGLTNEQFF | TGCGCCAGCAGCTTGGGACTGACTAATGAGCAGTTCTTC